These 8 T cell receptor beta chains were all obtained from the same sample, sequenced in a study of vaccination and CD4 T cells after COVID-19. Treatment in this sample: roughly nine-day PBMC culture with coronavirus spike peptide pools or control peptides (ViraFEST assay). These receptors' targets are unknown. The assay that was used to sequence DNA from cultured CD4+ T cells was the Oncomine TCR Beta short-read assay. TCRdb itself ran the PCR reads through MiXCR, one entry per CDR3 protein. The sample yields roughly 16,000 distinct CDR3 sequences, around half seen once. The specimen sequenced was CD4+ T cells from blood, cultured in vitro. The receptors originated from a human donor who had recovered from COVID-19.

The J gene is TRBJ1-2, the V gene TRBV18; maybe TRBD1 (5 bases). There are 13 residues in the CDR3. Trimming removed 3 bases from V and 8 bases from J, with 13 bases in between. Germline CDR1 and CDR2: KGHSH and LQKENI. The chain's CDR3 is CASSPGQGQGYTF. The CDR3 DNA follows: TGTGCCAGCTCACCTGGCCAGGGTCAGGGCTACACCTTC.

The chain combines TRBV20-1 with TRBJ2-7; the D gene is possibly TRBD2 (6 bases). V gave up 0 bases and J gave up 3 bases, with 15 bases separating them. The CDR3 contains 15 residues. Germline assignment: CDR1 DFQATT and CDR2 SNEGSKA (reference sequence). The chain's CDR3 is CSARDLASVIYEQYF. CDR3 DNA: TGCAGTGCTAGAGATTTGGCTAGCGTAATCTACGAGCAGTACTTC.

This clonotype has a handful of counts. This rearrangement joins TRBV11-3 to TRBJ1-1; no firm D call. The CDR3 extends over 12 amino acids. The germline CDR1 and CDR2 sequences are SGHNT and YENEEA. V was shortened by 1 base and J by 7 bases, with 7 bases between the two germline ends. The CDR3 DNA reads as TGTGCCAGCAGCTTAGTCGAGGATGAAGCTTTCTTT. It encodes CASSLVEDEAFF.

The genes are TRBV5-4 and TRBJ1-1, with TRBD1 as a possible D gene (5 bases). Trimming removed 4 bases from V and 1 base from J, with 14 bases in between. The germline gives CDR1 SGHNT, CDR2 YYREEE (reference sequence). This CDR3 spans 15 amino acids. The chain's CDR3 is CASSPPQGSNTEAFF. In DNA form, the CDR3 reads TGTGCCAGCAGCCCCCCCCAGGGTTCGAACACTGAAGCTTTCTTT.

The chain carries TRBV20-1 and TRBJ2-1, with 9 positions matching TRBD2. This CDR3 comprises 17 residues. V was clipped by 0 bases and J by 6 bases; unmatched bases: 12. The germline CDR1 and CDR2 sequences are DFQATT and SNEGSKA (reference sequence). CDR3 DNA: TGCAGTGCTAGAGATCCCGGGCCTAGCGGGATGATCAATGAGCAGTTCTTC. Amino acid sequence: CSARDPGPSGMINEQFF.

J is TRBJ2-5 and V is TRBV24-1, with D uncertain. CDR3 length equals 15 residues. Germline V gene sequence: CDR1 KGHDR, CDR2 SFDVKD. Between the trimmed V and J ends, which lost 5 bases and 0 bases, there was a span of 12 bases. CDR3 bases: TGTGCCACCAGTGCCGGCAGTCTCCACCAAGAGACCCAGTACTTC. The encoded protein is CATSAGSLHQETQYF.

The chain couples TRBV20-1 to TRBJ1-5; no clear D gene. The V and J ends lost 0 bases and 4 bases respectively, with 13 bases between them. CDR1 and CDR2 from the germline V gene are DFQATT and SNEGSKA (reference sequence). This CDR3 spans 15 amino acids. CDR3 coding DNA: TGCAGTGCTAGAGAACGTCGGACGCCAAATCAGCCCCAGCATTTT. Protein: CSARERRTPNQPQHF.

This chain links TRBV7-2 with TRBJ2-5; D is unresolved. CDR1 is SGHTA, CDR2 FQGNSA, per germline. The CDR3 has 15 amino acids. The germline V and J ends were trimmed by 6 bases and 2 bases, with 16 bases remaining between them. CDR3 sequence: CASSPGTTEQETQYF. The CDR3 bases are TGTGCCAGCAGTCCCGGAACTACAGAACAAGAGACCCAGTACTTC. Full variable domain (remainder filled in from reference TRBV7-2 and TRBJ2-5): GAGVSQSPSNKVTEKGKDVELRCDPISGHTALYWYRQSLGQGLEFLIYFQGNSAPDKSGLPSDRFSAERTGGSVSTLTIQRTQQEDSAVYLCASSPGTTEQETQYFGPGTRLLVL.